Listed below are T cell receptor beta chains from one sample, sequenced in a study of T cells in Graves' hyperthyroidism and ophthalmopathy. One entry per CDR3 protein, called by TCRdb with MiXCR from the multiplex PCR reads. This table has under 500,000 distinct CDR3 sequences, more than 12% appearing once. The sequenced sample consisted of blood. These receptors came from a man between 50 and 59 years old with Graves' ophthalmopathy. Both conserved end residues are part of each CDR3. A D gene is named only where the DNA matches it firmly. For some rows the clone size is stated as once, few or many, or as a class when expanded; others skip it.

TRBV20-1	TRBD2	many	TRBJ2-7	TGCAGTGCCCAATTGTCGGGCGGGAGGGCCTACCACGAGCAGTACTTC	CSAQLSGGRAYHEQYF
TRBV5-6	.	few	TRBJ2-7	TGTGCCAGCAGCTTGGAACGGGAGCTCTACGAGCAGTACTTC	CASSLERELYEQYF
TRBV20-1	.	many	TRBJ2-1	TGCAGTGCTAGAGAGGGCGGTAGCTCCTACAATGAGCAGTTCTTC	CSAREGGSSYNEQFF
TRBV10-2	.	few	TRBJ1-6	TGCGCCAGCAGTGAGGAGGGACACCTTTCACCCCTCCACTTT	CASSEEGHLSPLHF
TRBV7-3	TRBD2	.	TRBJ2-3	TGTGCCAGCAGGCCTACTAGCGGAAGCACAGATACGCAGTATTTT	CASRPTSGSTDTQYF
TRBV12-3/TRBV12-4	TRBD2	many	TRBJ2-1	TGTGCCAGCAGTCATACCCCCGGACTAGCGGGAGGCAGATACAATGAGCAGTTCTTC	CASSHTPGLAGGRYNEQFF
TRBV28	.	few	TRBJ2-1	TGTGCCAGCAGTTACGGGTCGTACCACTCCTACAATGAGCAGTTCTTC	CASSYGSYHSYNEQFF
TRBV24-1	.	many	TRBJ2-7	TGTGCCACCAGGGATGGGGGCCCCTACGAGCAGTACTTC	CATRDGGPYEQYF
TRBV5-1	.	many	TRBJ2-7	TGCGCCAGCAGCATCGGACAGCTTAGTACCTACGAGCAGTACTTC	CASSIGQLSTYEQYF
TRBV7-2	.	once	TRBJ1-5	TGTGCCAGTAGCCAGAGCAGGGAACAGCCCCAGCATTTT	CASSQSREQPQHF
TRBV6-1	.	.	TRBJ2-3	TGTGCCAGCAGTCAGGACTATCAAGATACGCAGTATTTT	CASSQDYQDTQYF
TRBV15	.	.	TRBJ1-4	TGTGCCACCTGGAACGAAAAACTGTTTTTT	CATWNEKLFF
TRBV20-1	.	many	TRBJ2-1	TGCAGTGCTAGTCAGGGATCCTACAATGAGCAGTTCTTC	CSASQGSYNEQFF
TRBV24-1	.	.	TRBJ2-1	TGTGCCACCAGTGACTCAGTTGAGAGCTCCTACAATGAGCAGTTCTTC	CATSDSVESSYNEQFF
TRBV9	.	many	TRBJ1-2	TGTGCCAGCAGCGGGGAACAGGGTATCCACGGTGGCTACACCTTC	CASSGEQGIHGGYTF
TRBV3-1	TRBD1	many	TRBJ1-5	TGTGCCAGCAGTCCTGACAGGGCTAGCAATCAGCCCCAGCATTTT	CASSPDRASNQPQHF
TRBV6-1	TRBD1	.	TRBJ2-7	TGTGCCAGCATTAGACAGGGGCACTACGAGCAGTACTTC	CASIRQGHYEQYF
TRBV24-1	.	many	TRBJ2-6	TGTGCCACCAGTGACCGAAAGGCATCTGGGGCCAACGTCCTGACTTTC	CATSDRKASGANVLTF